Listed here are 8 T cell receptor beta chains from one sample, sequenced in a study of blood T cell repertoires in COVID-19. Here immunoSEQ multiplex PCR was the method, and the copy in TCRdb shows in-frame clones only, minus some. The repertoire has about 140,000 clones, 80% to 85% of them found once; the top ten carry about 8.1%. Material for sequencing was peripheral blood. The receptor set was obtained from a man younger than 45 with COVID-19, enrolled during active disease.

This clone was seen a few times. The CDR3 sequence: CASSSGLAPLAQQFF. CDR3 DNA: TGTGCCAGCAGCTCTGGACTAGCGCCTCTTGCGCAGCAGTTCTTC. The V call is TRBV7-2, the J call TRBJ2-1; 9 positions match TRBD2. The CDR3 loop spans 15 amino acids. Germline V gene data show CDR1 as SGHTA and CDR2 as FQGNSA. Germline trimming cut 4 bases from V and 11 bases from J; bases unmatched to any gene: 12.

The rearrangement uses TRBV6-5 and TRBJ1-1, with D unclear. This CDR3 is built from 13 residues. Germline CDR1 reads MNHEY; CDR2 reads SVGAGI. V lost 9 bases and J 0 bases, leaving 11 bases between the germline ends. This CDR3 reads CASKTELNTEAFF. The CDR3 DNA sequence: TGTGCCAGTAAAACAGAATTGAACACTGAAGCTTTCTTT.

The chain has TRBV14 and TRBJ1-4; D is ambiguous. Germline CDR1 SGHDN, CDR2 FVKESK. There are 16 residues in the CDR3. Deletions cut 1 base from V and 3 bases from J, with 12 bases between. The CDR3 sequence is CASSQVDSRPNEKLFF. In DNA, the CDR3 is TGTGCCAGCAGCCAAGTAGATTCCCGTCCTAATGAAAAACTGTTTTTT.

V is TRBV3-1 (or the pseudogene TRBV3-2) and J is TRBJ2-2, with TRBD2 matching over 12 bases. CDR1 is LGHDT and CDR2 is YNNKEL in the germline V gene (reference sequence). V shed 1 base, J shed 7 bases, and the junction held 4 bases outside the gene matches. This CDR3 has 16 amino acids. CDR3 nucleotides: TGTGCCAGCAGCCAAGGACTAGCGGGAGCGGGCGGGGAGCTGTTTTTT. Protein sequence: CASSQGLAGAGGELFF.

V and J are TRBV6-2 or TRBV6-3 and TRBJ1-2; D perhaps matches TRBD1 (6 bases). The CDR3 loop spans 14 amino acids. Trimming took 3 bases from V and 4 from J, leaving 12 bases between them. Germline V lookup: CDR1 MNHEY, CDR2 SVGEGT. CDR3 region: CASSYRGAGYGYTF. In DNA, the CDR3 is TGTGCCAGCAGTTATCGGGGGGCCGGCTATGGCTACACCTTC.

The rearrangement uses TRBV4-1 and TRBJ2-1, with 10 nucleotides matching TRBD2. CDR1 is MGHRA and CDR2 is YSYEKL in the germline V gene. V trimming: 3 bases; J trimming: 8 bases; junction bases outside the gene matches: 10. The CDR3 is made up of 16 amino acids. CDR3 sequence: CASSQRPSGRSDEQFF. As DNA, the CDR3 is TGCGCCAGCAGCCAGCGGCCTAGCGGGAGATCCGATGAGCAGTTCTTC.

V gene TRBV7-9 combines with J gene TRBJ2-3, with TRBD2 as a possible D gene (6 bases). Between the trimmed V and J ends, which lost 10 bases and 0 bases, there was a span of 14 bases. The CDR3 consists of 14 residues. Germline CDR1 SEHNR, CDR2 FQNEAQ (reference sequence). The CDR3 reads CATTGSGSTDTQYF. CDR3 coding DNA: TGTGCCACCACCGGGAGCGGGAGCACAGATACGCAGTATTTT.

This chain links TRBV30 with TRBJ2-4, with 9 bases aligning to TRBD1. Germline CDR1 and CDR2: GTSNPN and SVGIG (reference sequence). With V trimmed by 2 bases and J by 8 bases, 10 bases remained unmatched. This CDR3 spans 15 amino acids. CDR3 protein: CAWSPRDRDFYIQYF. CDR3 coding DNA: TGTGCCTGGAGTCCCCGGGACAGGGATTTTTACATTCAGTACTTC.